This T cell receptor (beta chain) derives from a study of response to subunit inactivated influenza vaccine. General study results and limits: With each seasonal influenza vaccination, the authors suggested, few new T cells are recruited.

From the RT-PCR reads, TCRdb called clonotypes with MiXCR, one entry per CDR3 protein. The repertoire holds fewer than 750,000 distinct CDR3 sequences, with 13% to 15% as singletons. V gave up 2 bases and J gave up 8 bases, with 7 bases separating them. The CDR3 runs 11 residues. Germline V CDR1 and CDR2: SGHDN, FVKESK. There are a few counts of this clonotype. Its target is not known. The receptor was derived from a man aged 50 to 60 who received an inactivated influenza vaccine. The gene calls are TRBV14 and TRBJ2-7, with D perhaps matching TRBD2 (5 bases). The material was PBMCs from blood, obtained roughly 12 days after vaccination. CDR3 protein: CASSQTGKQYF. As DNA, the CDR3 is TGTGCCAGCAGCCAAACGGGGAAGCAGTACTTC.